Here is one T cell receptor beta chain with its context. This CDR3 has 13 amino acids. Per the germline V gene, CDR1 is LNHDA and CDR2 is SQIVND (reference sequence). Trimming stripped 11 bases from V and 0 bases from J, with 13 bases between. Clones were sequenced by immunoSEQ multiplex PCR, and TCRdb holds only the in-frame ones, with some missing. This sample has 150,000 or so clones, with roughly 86% found just once. These data originate in a study of blood T cell repertoires in COVID-19. Study at large: PBMCs, B-cell-depleted T cells, or T cells were the source of the cDNA or gDNA that made up the material.

The sequencing input was peripheral blood. The rearrangement joins TRBV19 to TRBJ1-1; D may be TRBD1 (6 bases). This clonotype was sampled from a man younger than 35 with acute or convalescent COVID-19. DNA of the CDR3: TGTGCCGTAGGGGGGGGTTTGAACACTGAAGCTTTCTTT. It codes for CAVGGGLNTEAFF.